Shown below are 25 T cell receptor beta chains from a single sample sequenced in a study of human T cells and chemical hapten exposure. TCRdb recomputed calls from the RACE reads with MiXCR, one row per CDR3 protein. The sample holds about 160,000 distinct CDR3 sequences, roughly 26% seen once. Time point indicated: patch test 3, about 24 weeks after DPC sensitization. As to treatment: therapeutic diphenylcyclopropenone sensitization with weekly scalp DPC. The source was whole blood, collected in connection with sensitization to the hapten diphenylcyclopropenone (DPC). The receptors here all came from a woman under 30 with alopecia areata. Some clones in this sample may be carry-over from other donors' samples.

This clonotype was counted a few times. V and J are TRBV12-3 or TRBV12-4 and TRBJ1-1; 7 bases are a match to TRBD1. The CDR3 totals 15 residues. J was trimmed by 0 bases and V by 2 bases; bases with no gene match: 3. The CDR3 DNA reads as TGTGCCAGCAGTTTAAAAAGGGGGCTGAACACTGAAGCTTTCTTT. It is translated as CASSLKRGLNTEAFF.

The chain joins TRBV11-2 to TRBJ2-7; D call uncertain. Germline CDR1 SGHAT, CDR2 FQNNGV. Trimming removed 5 bases from V and 4 bases from J, with 12 bases in between. The CDR3 totals 13 residues. The CDR3 DNA sequence: TGTGCCAGCAGCCCCAATGGGGATTACGAGCAGTACTTC. Amino acids: CASSPNGDYEQYF.

At least ten counts were recorded for this clonotype. The chain employs TRBV6-2 or TRBV6-3 and TRBJ2-7, with 11 bases lining up with TRBD2. The CDR3 length is 19 residues. The junction had 19 bases not matched to a gene; V was cut back by 7 bases and J by 2 bases. Looked up from germline, CDR1 is MNHEY and CDR2 is SVGEGT. In DNA, the CDR3 is TGTGCCAGCAATCCACTAGCGGGGGTCACTACTTCATCCACCTACGAGCAGTACTTC. Protein: CASNPLAGVTTSSTYEQYF.

The rearrangement joins TRBV4-2 to TRBJ1-3; D is perhaps TRBD1 (5 bases). CDR1 LGHNA and CDR2 YNFKEQ come from the germline V gene. The V and J ends lost 0 bases and 0 bases respectively, with 12 bases between them. The CDR3 is 17 residues long. The CDR3 DNA reads as TGTGCCAGCAGCCAAGATCTTCAGGGACCCTCTGGAAACACCATATATTTT. Amino acid sequence: CASSQDLQGPSGNTIYF.

CDR3 residues: CAISGGVGTEAFF. CDR3 coding DNA: TGTGCCATCAGTGGGGGAGTAGGCACTGAAGCTTTCTTT. This chain links TRBV10-3 with TRBJ1-1; D uncertain. The V gene's germline CDR1 is ENHRY and CDR2 SYGVKD. There are 13 residues in the CDR3. V was shortened by 4 bases and J by 4 bases, with 10 bases between the two germline ends.

V is TRBV20-1 and J is TRBJ2-2; TRBD2 is a possible D gene (5 bases). The CDR3 spans 16 residues. The ends were cut back, 1 base at V and 2 bases at J, with 14 bases in the middle. CDR1 and CDR2 from the germline V gene are DFQATT and SNEGSKA (reference sequence). In DNA, the CDR3 is TGCAGTGCTAGAGGGGCCCAAGCGGAAAACACCGGGGAGCTGTTTTTT. This codes for CSARGAQAENTGELFF.

This clonotype has a handful of counts. The chain employs TRBV20-1 and TRBJ1-5; 8 bases fit TRBD1. There are 14 residues in the CDR3. Per germline, CDR1 DFQATT and CDR2 SNEGSKA (reference sequence). V gave up 6 bases and J gave up 0 bases; unmatched junction bases: 4. The CDR3: CSAGQAYSNQPQHF. Here the CDR3 DNA reads TGCAGTGCGGGACAGGCTTATAGCAATCAGCCCCAGCATTTT.

J is TRBJ1-3 and V is TRBV5-6; no definite D call. The V end lost 1 base, the J end lost 3 bases, and 2 bases lay between the germline ends. Germline loops: CDR1 SGHDT, CDR2 YYEEEE. CDR3 length: 12 amino acids. Here the CDR3 DNA reads TGTGCCAGCAGCTTGTATGGAAACACCATATATTTT. It encodes CASSLYGNTIYF.

In this sample, this clonotype turned up a few times. One end of the junction fails to match germline, which may point to a read error. The V gene is TRBV11-1, the J gene TRBJ1-1; D is perhaps TRBD1 (6 bases). Germline CDR1 and CDR2: SGHAT and FQDESV (reference sequence). The CDR3 contains 10 residues. CDR3 protein: CASSTDSAHF. CDR3 nucleotides: TGTGCCAGCAGCACGGACAGCGCTCACTTT.

Ten or more counts support this clonotype. This chain connects TRBV6-2 or TRBV6-3 to TRBJ1-1, with D possibly matching TRBD1 (5 bases). Trimming shortened V by 3 bases and J by 3 bases, and 17 bases separated the two germline ends. The CDR3 has 16 residues. Germline CDR1 and CDR2: MNHEY and SVGEGT. CDR3 coding DNA: TGTGCCAGCAGTTATCCCGTTGGGGGGTCTTACACTGAAGCTTTCTTT. It encodes CASSYPVGGSYTEAFF.

The chain uses TRBV5-1 and TRBJ1-1; 9 bases match TRBD1. Germline CDR1 reads SGHRS; CDR2 reads YFSETQ. CDR3 length: 14 amino acids. The trim removed 4 bases at V and 3 bases at J, leaving 4 bases unmatched. In DNA, the CDR3 is TGCGCCAGCAGCGTGGGACAGGGCTACACTGAAGCTTTCTTT. Encoded protein: CASSVGQGYTEAFF. The variable domain in full, with the rest retrieved from reference TRBV5-1 and TRBJ1-1, is KAGVTQTPRYLIKTRGQQVTLSCSPISGHRSVSWYQQTPGQGLQFLFEYFSETQRNKGNFPGRFSGRQFSNSRSEMNVSTLELGDSALYLCASSVGQGYTEAFFGQGTRLTVV.

A few counts support this clonotype. This chain links TRBV6-5 with TRBJ1-4; 9 bases align to TRBD1. The trim removed 5 bases at V and 5 bases at J, leaving 9 bases unmatched. This CDR3 is 16 amino acids long. The V gene's germline CDR1 is MNHEY and CDR2 SVGAGI. CDR3 in DNA: TGTGCCAGCAGTCGTATCCCGGGACAGGGCAATGAAAAACTGTTTTTT. This translates into CASSRIPGQGNEKLFF.

There are a few counts of this clonotype. The rearrangement uses TRBV10-3 and TRBJ2-1; D might be TRBD2 (5 bases). Germline values: CDR1 ENHRY, CDR2 SYGVKD. V lost 5 bases and J 5 bases, leaving 13 bases between the germline ends. The CDR3 is made up of 14 amino acids. CDR3 DNA: TGTGCCATCAGTAAACGACTTAGCGACAATGAGCAGTTCTTC. It is translated as CAISKRLSDNEQFF.

This clonotype was counted between two and nine times. The CDR3 DNA sequence: TGCAGTGCTCCTGGCAGGGGGAACGAGCAGTACTTC. As protein: CSAPGRGNEQYF. V usage is TRBV20-1 and J usage is TRBJ2-7; 7 bases line up with TRBD1. CDR3 length: 12 residues. Trimming at V came to 5 bases and at J to 5 bases, leaving 6 bases not matched to a gene. Germline CDR1 reads DFQATT; CDR2 reads SNEGSKA (reference sequence).

The rearrangement joins TRBV12-3 or TRBV12-4 to TRBJ2-7, with 13 bases fitting TRBD2. This CDR3 is built from 15 residues. V lost 5 bases, J lost 7 bases, and 8 bases stayed unmatched. The CDR3 reads CASSPRTSGRREQYF. The CDR3 DNA reads as TGTGCCAGCAGTCCTCGGACTAGCGGGAGAAGAGAGCAGTACTTC.

This clonotype appeared a few times. The CDR3 is CASSGGFYEQYF. CDR3 bases: TGTGCCAGCAGTGGAGGATTCTACGAGCAGTACTTC. This rearrangement joins TRBV27 to TRBJ2-7, with D possibly TRBD2 on 5 matching bases. The CDR3 extends over 12 amino acids. V lost 5 bases and J lost 3, with 8 bases in between. Germline V lookup: CDR1 MNHEY, CDR2 SMNVEV (reference sequence).

In this sample, this clonotype turned up a few times. The CDR3 coding sequence is TGTGCCAGCAGTTTAGGAAAAGTCGGCTACAATGAGCAGTTCTTC. Protein sequence: CASSLGKVGYNEQFF. The J gene is TRBJ2-1, the V gene TRBV6-2 or TRBV6-3, with unresolved D. CDR1 MNHEY and CDR2 SVGEGT come from the germline V gene. Trimming shortened V by 4 bases and J by 3 bases, and 13 bases separated the two germline ends. The CDR3 has 15 residues.

This clonotype was observed a few times. The CDR3 nucleotides read TGTGCCTGGAGGCGGGAGGGGGGGACCACAGATACGCAGTATTTT. Amino acid sequence: CAWRREGGTTDTQYF. The rearrangement joins TRBV30 to TRBJ2-3, with 9 positions matching TRBD2. V was clipped by 3 bases and J by 2 bases; unmatched bases: 6. Germline assignment: CDR1 GTSNPN and CDR2 SVGIG (reference sequence). CDR3 length: 15 amino acids.

Here the CDR3 DNA reads TGTGCCAGCAGTATAACAGGGGGGGGCTACGAGCAGTACTTC. It specifies CASSITGGGYEQYF. The chain carries TRBV27 and TRBJ2-7; a possible D gene is TRBD1 (8 bases). Germline V gives CDR1 MNHEY, CDR2 SMNVEV (reference sequence). V was cut by 5 bases and J by 3 bases, with 14 bases left in between. The CDR3 runs to 14 residues.

The V gene is TRBV7-6, the J gene TRBJ2-3; no clear D. The ends were cut back, 0 bases at V and 5 bases at J, with 6 bases in the middle. CDR3 size: 13 residues. Germline lookup yields CDR1 SGHVS and CDR2 FNYEAQ. The CDR3 protein is CASSLADGDTQYF. CDR3 DNA: TGTGCCAGCAGCTTAGCCGACGGAGATACGCAGTATTTT.

The chain uses TRBV20-1 and TRBJ1-2, with a possible D match to TRBD1 (5 bases). Germline-derived CDR1 and CDR2 are DFQATT and SNEGSKA (reference sequence). The length of the CDR3 is 11 residues. Trimming left V 0 bases short and J 10 bases short, with 9 bases between. The CDR3 DNA reads as TGCAGTGCTAGAGAGGGACGGTTCTACACCTTC. Residues: CSAREGRFYTF.

This clonotype has just a few counts. The rearrangement links TRBV2 to TRBJ2-1; the D is unclear. CDR3 size: 14 residues. CDR1 is SNHLY, CDR2 FYNNEI, per germline. Trimming removed 6 bases at V and 6 bases at J, with 15 bases between. CDR3 nucleotides: TGTGCCAGCAGAGTAACGGACGGTGCCAATGAGCAGTTCTTC. Translating it yields CASRVTDGANEQFF.

The chain is built from TRBV29-1 and TRBJ1-1, with D maybe TRBD1 (5 bases). The CDR3 spans 14 residues. Per the germline V gene, CDR1 is SQVTM and CDR2 is ANQGSEA. V was trimmed by 2 bases and J by 6 bases, leaving 16 bases between them. The CDR3: CSVELGQGGAEAFF. The CDR3 DNA is TGCAGCGTTGAACTGGGGCAGGGTGGGGCTGAAGCTTTCTTT.

The table lists this clonotype with a few counts. The chain is built from TRBV10-3 and TRBJ2-3, with D hard to call. Trimming stripped 2 bases from V and 4 bases from J, with 10 bases between. This CDR3 region has 14 residues. Germline lookup yields CDR1 ENHRY and CDR2 SYGVKD. For the CDR3, the DNA is TGTGCCATCAGTGAGCACGCGCCGGCAGATACGCAGTATTTT. Residues: CAISEHAPADTQYF.

The genes are TRBV2 and TRBJ2-7; TRBD1 matches 8 bases. In germline, CDR1 is SNHLY, CDR2 FYNNEI. The V and J ends lost 6 bases and 2 bases, in that order; junction bases with no gene match: 3. There are 13 residues in the CDR3. CDR3 protein: CASRTTGAYEQYF. The CDR3 DNA reads as TGTGCCAGCAGAACGACAGGGGCCTACGAGCAGTACTTC.